These 15 T cell receptor beta chains originate from one sample sequenced in a study of blood T cell repertoires in COVID-19. TCRdb's copy holds only in-frame clones and misses some; the assay was immunoSEQ multiplex PCR. The sample shows some 300,000 clones, around 90% of them seen only once. What was sequenced was PBMCs or T cells enriched from blood (not recorded which). These receptors were taken from a woman aged 60 to 75 in a cohort exposed to, infected with or recovered from COVID-19 (not recorded which).

This clone was seen a handful of times. V usage is TRBV6-5 and J usage is TRBJ1-3; TRBD1 is a possible D gene (5 bases). From germline, CDR1 is MNHEY and CDR2 SVGAGI. The CDR3 has 16 amino acids. Trimming pared 0 bases from V and 0 bases from J, leaving 9 bases between. The CDR3 sequence: CASSYSTGASGNTIYF. As DNA, the CDR3 is TGTGCCAGCAGTTACTCTACAGGCGCCTCTGGAAACACCATATATTTT.

The genes are TRBV18 and TRBJ2-3; the D gene is possibly TRBD1 (5 bases). The CDR3 runs 13 residues. V was trimmed by 3 bases and J by 6 bases, leaving 10 bases between them. Germline V gives CDR1 KGHSH, CDR2 LQKENI. As DNA, the CDR3 is TGTGCCAGCTCACCCGGCCAGGGCGATACGCAGTATTTT. This translates into CASSPGQGDTQYF.

V and J are TRBV24-1 and TRBJ2-1; D gene ambiguous. From germline, CDR1 is KGHDR and CDR2 SFDVKD. The CDR3 loop spans 14 amino acids. Deletions cut 5 bases from V and 0 bases from J, with 7 bases between. In DNA, the CDR3 is TGTGCCACCAGTGGGTACAACTCCTACAATGAGCAGTTCTTC. It specifies CATSGYNSYNEQFF.

This clone showed up just a few times. The CDR3 DNA reads TGTGCCAGCACCGGACAACTAGCGGGAGGGCCAAATGAGCAGTTCTTC. Protein: CASTGQLAGGPNEQFF. This sequence joins TRBV2 and TRBJ2-1; 13 positions agree with TRBD2. CDR1 and CDR2 (germline): SNHLY, FYNNEI. V was clipped by 7 bases and J by 7 bases; unmatched bases: 10. The CDR3 has 16 amino acids.

The chain carries TRBV11-1 and TRBJ2-5; D is perhaps TRBD2 (5 bases). V gave up 5 bases and J gave up 4 bases, with 14 bases separating them. Germline CDR1 reads SGHAT; CDR2 reads FQDESV (reference sequence). This CDR3 is built from 14 residues. The CDR3 is CASSPPGKGETQYF. The CDR3 DNA is TGTGCCAGCAGCCCCCCGGGGAAGGGAGAGACCCAGTACTTC.

This clone was seen once. The V gene is TRBV18, the J gene TRBJ2-2; possibly TRBD1 for D (5 bases). The germline V gene has CDR1 KGHSH and CDR2 LQKENI. The CDR3 consists of 13 residues. Trimming pared 2 bases from V and 4 bases from J, leaving 5 bases between. CDR3 loop: CASSPDSTGELFF. Written as DNA, the CDR3 is TGTGCCAGCTCACCAGACAGCACCGGGGAGCTGTTTTTT.

This rearrangement joins TRBV6-5 to TRBJ2-7, with 9 positions matching TRBD1. J lost 1 base, V lost 6 bases, and 7 bases had no gene match. The CDR3 runs to 15 residues. Per the germline V gene, CDR1 is MNHEY and CDR2 is SVGAGI. The CDR3 nucleotides read TGTGCCAGCAGAGGGGGACAGGGAGTTTCCTACGAGCAGTACTTC. It specifies CASRGGQGVSYEQYF.

The V gene is TRBV28, the J gene TRBJ2-7, with 11 bases identical to TRBD2. CDR1 is MDHEN and CDR2 is SYDVKM in the germline V gene. V lost 5 bases to trimming and J lost 2 bases; unmatched junction nucleotides: 11. This CDR3 region has 17 residues. The CDR3 DNA reads TGTGCCAGCAGTGGCCAACCTAGCGGGAGGAGAACCTACGAGCAGTACTTC. Translating it yields CASSGQPSGRRTYEQYF.

The rearrangement uses TRBV27 and TRBJ2-2, with a possible D match to TRBD2 (5 bases). The CDR3 sequence is 18 residues long. Germline CDR1 reads MNHEY; CDR2 reads SMNVEV (reference sequence). Between the trimmed V and J ends, which lost 8 bases and 8 bases, there was a span of 30 bases. CDR3 DNA sequence: TGTGCCAGCTCAGATCCCCGCGCTGGGAGAACCTTTGGGGGGGAGCTGTTTTTT. Protein product: CASSDPRAGRTFGGELFF.

This clone has only one observation. The chain carries TRBV4-3 and TRBJ2-1; the match to TRBD2 covers 7 bases. This CDR3 is built from 13 residues. Germline V gene lookup returns CDR1 LGHNA and CDR2 YSLEER. J lost 5 bases, V lost 4 bases, and 2 bases had no gene match. The CDR3 protein is CASSPGTNNEQFF. CDR3 coding DNA: TGCGCCAGCAGCCCCGGGACTAACAATGAGCAGTTCTTC.

About this clone: A much larger clone differs by one base, so this may be a read error. J is TRBJ2-1 and V is TRBV27; D unresolved. The CDR3 is made up of 11 amino acids. The V and J ends lost 6 bases and 4 bases respectively, with 4 bases between them. Germline V gene lookup returns CDR1 MNHEY and CDR2 SMNVEV (reference sequence). In DNA, the CDR3 is TGTGCCAGCAGCCAATACAATGAGCAGTTCTTC. Encoded protein: CASSQYNEQFF.

The chain combines TRBV24-1 with TRBJ2-1; D is possibly TRBD1 (5 bases). The CDR3 totals 16 residues. The germline V gene encodes CDR1 KGHDR and CDR2 SFDVKD. Trimming removed 3 bases at V and 0 bases at J, with 11 bases between. CDR3 sequence (DNA): TGTGCCACCAGTGATGGGGCAGCAGTCTCCTACAATGAGCAGTTCTTC. Translated: CATSDGAAVSYNEQFF.

The gene calls are TRBV15 and TRBJ1-5; D unresolved. The CDR3 contains 13 residues. Germline assignment: CDR1 LNHNV and CDR2 YYDKDF (reference sequence). V lost 0 bases and J lost 8, with 8 bases in between. CDR3 bases: TGTGCCACCAGCAGAGAGAGACTTGAGCCCCAGCATTTT. It yields the protein CATSRERLEPQHF. Using reference TRBV15 and TRBJ1-5 for the parts outside the CDR3, the full variable domain is DAMVIQNPRYQVTQFGKPVTLSCSQTLNHNVMYWYQQKSSQAPKLLFHYYDKDFNNEADTPDNFQSRRPNTSFCFLDIRSPGLGDTAMYLCATSRERLEPQHFGDGTRLSIL.

The chain uses TRBV7-2 and TRBJ2-2; no reliable D call. The CDR3 extends over 13 amino acids. Deletions cut 6 bases from V and 2 bases from J, with 7 bases between. Germline V gene sequence: CDR1 SGHTA, CDR2 FQGNSA. Here the CDR3 reads CASSLLNTGELFF. The CDR3 DNA follows: TGTGCCAGCAGTCTATTAAACACCGGGGAGCTGTTTTTT.

The genes are TRBV4-2 and TRBJ2-7; no clear D gene. Trimming removed 1 base from V and 6 bases from J, with 19 bases in between. Germline CDR1 is LGHNA and CDR2 is YNFKEQ. The CDR3 length is 16 residues. The CDR3 nucleotides are TGTGCCAGCAGCCAAGGCCAGACACAGTTGATAGGCGAGCAGTACTTC. Residues: CASSQGQTQLIGEQYF.